The clone carrying this TCR beta chain was counted only a few times. Germline V lookup: CDR1 LNHNV, CDR2 YYDKDF (reference sequence). The CDR3 length is 14 residues. V lost 4 bases and J lost 4; bases outside the gene matches: 5. The data originate from a study of shared clonotypes between healthy human individuals. TCRdb's copy holds only in-frame clones and misses some; the assay was immunoSEQ multiplex PCR. The sample has over 700,000 clones, 72% seen once. The chain couples TRBV15 to TRBJ2-3; 7 bases are a match to TRBD2. The sequence came from a woman aged 25 to 45 in good health. Sequences were obtained from memory CD4+ T cells sorted from blood. As for subset: CD45RA-negative fraction. This CDR3 reads CATSTGGSPDTQYF. The CDR3 DNA follows: TGTGCCACCAGCACGGGGGGTTCCCCAGATACGCAGTATTTT.